Presented here are 16 T cell receptor beta chains from one specimen sequenced in a study of CD8 T cells in Susac syndrome. RNA in amounts of roughly 0.5 to 1 ug was reverse transcribed with random hexamers. TCRdb reprocessed the immunoSEQ multiplex PCR reads via MiXCR and lists one record per CDR3 protein. The data show tens of thousands of distinct CDR3 sequences, roughly 93% seen once. Sequencing was carried out using CD4+ T cells from PBMCs. These receptors were obtained from a human donor with Susac syndrome.

The J gene is TRBJ2-3, the V gene TRBV19, with TRBD2 as a possible D gene (5 bases). Trimming stripped 3 bases from V and 4 bases from J, with 8 bases between. The CDR3 runs 13 residues. Germline V CDR1 and CDR2: LNHDA, SQIVND (reference sequence). The CDR3 nucleotides are TGTGCCAGTAGTATCGGGGTAGCAGATACGCAGTATTTT. This encodes CASSIGVADTQYF.

The chain has TRBV20-1 and TRBJ2-3; D may be TRBD1 or TRBD2 (5 bases each). Germline CDR1 and CDR2: DFQATT and SNEGSKA (reference sequence). This CDR3 is built from 13 residues. Trimming left V 3 bases short and J 3 bases short, with 10 bases between. The CDR3 DNA sequence: TGCAGTGCTAGGACTACAGGAACAGATACGCAGTATTTT. Its translation: CSARTTGTDTQYF.

This clonotype was counted a single time. CDR3 nucleotides: TGTGCCAGCAGTGAAAACCTAGGACAGGCAAAGGGCTTTATCGGTGAAAAACTGTTTTTT. Its protein product is CASSENLGQAKGFIGEKLFF. The rearrangement joins TRBV25-1 to TRBJ1-4, with TRBD1 matching over 7 bases. V trimming: 2 bases; J trimming: 7 bases; junction bases outside the gene matches: 22. This CDR3 has 20 amino acids. Germline V gives CDR1 MGHDK, CDR2 SYGVNS.

The chain is built from TRBV28 and TRBJ2-1, with D perhaps matching TRBD2 (6 bases). V was trimmed by 7 bases and J by 1 base, leaving 14 bases between them. Per the germline V gene, CDR1 is MDHEN and CDR2 is SYDVKM. The CDR3 has 15 residues. The CDR3 DNA reads as TGTGCCAGCAACTTGGGGGGTTTATCCTACAATGAGCAGTTCTTC. It is translated as CASNLGGLSYNEQFF.

The chain joins TRBV20-1 to TRBJ2-7, with D hard to call. The CDR3 spans 15 residues. Germline CDR1 is DFQATT and CDR2 is SNEGSKA (reference sequence). V lost 2 bases, J lost 1 base, and 15 bases lay in between. CDR3 nucleotide sequence: TGCAGTGCTAGAAGTAGGGTAAGCCATTCCTACGAGCAGTACTTC. Translated: CSARSRVSHSYEQYF.

V is TRBV5-4 and J is TRBJ2-3; 8 nucleotides agree with TRBD2. The V gene end was trimmed by 3 bases and the J gene end by 0 bases; junction bases not matched to a gene: 21. Germline V gene sequence: CDR1 SGHNT, CDR2 YYREEE (reference sequence). This CDR3 is built from 21 residues. CDR3 sequence reads: CASSSTEGGGTPSASTDTQYF. The CDR3 DNA reads as TGTGCCAGCAGCTCCACCGAGGGCGGGGGGACTCCTTCTGCTAGCACAGATACGCAGTATTTT.

CDR3 bases: TGTGCCACCAGTGACCCGACAGGGGGAACAGATACGCAGTATTTT. Its protein product is CATSDPTGGTDTQYF. V is TRBV24-1 and J is TRBJ2-3; 9 bases are a match to TRBD1. The CDR3 runs to 15 residues. J was trimmed by 3 bases and V by 4 bases; bases with no gene match: 4. Germline V lookup: CDR1 KGHDR, CDR2 SFDVKD.

This clonotype showed up just once. This chain joins TRBV9 and TRBJ2-5; D is possibly TRBD2 (6 bases). Germline V gene data show CDR1 as SGDLS and CDR2 as YYNGEE. Trimming took 3 bases from V and 1 from J, leaving 10 bases between them. The CDR3 runs to 14 residues. The CDR3 DNA reads as TGTGCCAGCAGCGCCGGACTATTCCAAGAGACCCAGTACTTC. The encoded protein is CASSAGLFQETQYF.

Concerning this clonotype itself: Because the CDR3's place on the DNA is in doubt, the DNA is left out and the CDR3 is given as listed by TCRdb. The chain carries TRBV7-5 and TRBJ1-5; the D call in the table, TRBD1, was not verified against the DNA. TRBV7-5 is described as a pseudogene. The CDR3 is 21 residues long, ends included. The CDR3 region is CISVSEARGQGLEYSNQPQHF.

In DNA form, the CDR3 reads TGTGCCAGCAGTTCCGCCGGGACAGGAGCAAACGAGCAGTACTTC. This codes for CASSSAGTGANEQYF. The chain has TRBV27 and TRBJ2-7, with 8 bases that match TRBD1. CDR3 length: 15 amino acids. The V segment lost 4 bases and the J segment 5 bases; nucleotides outside the gene matches: 10. Germline V gene lookup returns CDR1 MNHEY and CDR2 SMNVEV (reference sequence).

The chain links TRBV7-6 to TRBJ2-1; D is undetermined. Germline CDR1 SGHVS, CDR2 FNYEAQ. This CDR3 is built from 15 residues. Trimming stripped 1 base from V and 5 bases from J, with 12 bases between. The chain's CDR3 is CASSLEHSPNNEQFF. CDR3 coding DNA: TGTGCCAGCAGCTTAGAGCACAGCCCTAACAATGAGCAGTTCTTC.

This chain joins TRBV4-1 and TRBJ2-3, with D tentatively TRBD1 or TRBD2 (5 bases each). The CDR3 covers 13 residues. Germline loops: CDR1 MGHRA, CDR2 YSYEKL. Trimming left V 1 base short and J 14 bases short, with 16 bases between. CDR3 sequence (DNA): TGCGCCAGCAGCCAAGTCCGGGACCCAAGGCCGTATTTT. Translating it yields CASSQVRDPRPYF.

The sample holds a few counts of this clonotype. CDR3 sequence reads: CASGSDPNSPLHF. The DNA of the CDR3 is TGCGCCAGCGGATCGGACCCCAATTCACCCCTCCACTTT. The chain links TRBV5-1 to TRBJ1-6, with D uncertain. The CDR3 has 13 amino acids. Germline CDR1 reads SGHRS; CDR2 reads YFSETQ. Between the trimmed V and J ends, which lost 7 bases and 7 bases, there was a span of 12 bases. Together with reference TRBV5-1 and TRBJ1-6, the CDR3 gives the full variable domain: KAGVTQTPRYLIKTRGQQVTLSCSPISGHRSVSWYQQTPGQGLQFLFEYFSETQRNKGNFPGRFSGRQFSNSRSEMNVSTLELGDSALYLCASGSDPNSPLHFGNGTRLTVT.

The V gene is TRBV29-1, the J gene TRBJ2-5, with a tentative D call TRBD2 (5 bases). Trimming stripped 8 bases from V and 5 bases from J, with 15 bases between. Germline V gives CDR1 SQVTM, CDR2 ANQGSEA. This CDR3 has 12 amino acids. CDR3 DNA sequence: TGCAGCTGCTTCGGGGTCGGCGAGACCCAGTACTTC. Translating gives CSCFGVGETQYF.

The chain combines TRBV6-1 with TRBJ2-6, with TRBD2 as a possible D gene (6 bases). Trimming took off 5 bases at V and 0 bases at J, with 20 bases between the two ends. Germline V gives CDR1 MNHNS, CDR2 SASEGT. This CDR3 spans 19 amino acids. The CDR3 nucleotides are TGTGCCAGCAGTCGTCGCGGGGTTTGGGTTAGCTCTGGGGCCAACGTCCTGACTTTC. This translates into CASSRRGVWVSSGANVLTF.

This clonotype was observed a handful of times. The chain employs TRBV2 and TRBJ2-7; D ambiguous. There are 12 residues in the CDR3. The V end was cut by 8 bases, the J end by 3 bases, with 11 bases between. CDR1 is SNHLY and CDR2 is FYNNEI in the germline V gene. This CDR3 is CASSLTFYEQYF. CDR3 sequence (DNA): TGTGCCAGCTCTCTAACCTTCTACGAGCAGTACTTC. Full variable domain (missing parts from reference TRBV2 and TRBJ2-7): EPEVTQTPSHQVTQMGQEVILRCVPISNHLYFYWYRQILGQKVEFLVSFYNNEISEKSEIFDDQFSVERPDGSNFTLKIRSTKLEDSAMYFCASSLTFYEQYFGPGTRLTVT.